Below, 10 T cell receptor beta chains from the same sample are listed, as sequenced in a study of T cells in Graves' hyperthyroidism and ophthalmopathy. Amplification of TCR beta CDR3 regions was performed using RNA transcripts as template. During a first-round RT-PCR of the TCR CDR3, the HTBI primer set was used. TCRdb processed the multiplex PCR reads anew with MiXCR; each CDR3 protein has one entry. Of 730,000 or so distinct CDR3 sequences detected, approximately 19% appear once; the ten largest clones hold 16%. Material: blood. The receptors shown here come from a woman in her fifties or sixties with Graves' hyperthyroidism that later progressed to Graves' ophthalmopathy.

This clonotype was found many times. The chain is built from TRBV20-1 and TRBJ2-7; 8 nucleotides align to TRBD2. Germline loops: CDR1 DFQATT, CDR2 SNEGSKA (reference sequence). V lost 4 bases to trimming and J lost 3 bases; unmatched junction nucleotides: 5. The CDR3 consists of 13 residues. For the CDR3, the DNA is TGCAGTGCTATTGCGGGGGGCCTCTACGAGCAGTACTTC. Translated: CSAIAGGLYEQYF.

This clonotype was picked up many times. The rearrangement uses TRBV3-1 and TRBJ1-2; D not resolved. This CDR3 contains 14 residues. The V gene's germline CDR1 is LGHDT and CDR2 YNNKEL (reference sequence). With 1 base removed from V and 0 bases from J, the gap between germline ends came to 6 bases. The CDR3: CASSQGSANYGYTF. The CDR3 DNA follows: TGTGCCAGCAGCCAAGGCAGTGCTAACTATGGCTACACCTTC.

This clonotype was observed many times. V and J are TRBV3-1 and TRBJ2-5; TRBD1 might be the D (6 bases). CDR1 LGHDT and CDR2 YNNKEL come from the germline V gene (reference sequence). This CDR3 has 15 residues. V gave up 0 bases and J gave up 7 bases, with 15 bases separating them. CDR3 loop: CASSQDLSGAGTQYF. CDR3 DNA sequence: TGTGCCAGCAGCCAAGATCTCTCAGGGGCTGGGACCCAGTACTTC.

In its sample, this clonotype was seen many times. The chain has TRBV11-2 and TRBJ1-1; TRBD1 agrees at 7 bases. CDR3 length equals 14 residues. In germline, CDR1 is SGHAT, CDR2 FQNNGV. V trimming: 5 bases; J trimming: 3 bases; junction bases outside the gene matches: 6. In DNA, the CDR3 is TGTGCCAGCAGCCTACAGGGGTGGTACACTGAAGCTTTCTTT. Its protein product is CASSLQGWYTEAFF.

The V and J genes are TRBV19 and TRBJ1-2, with D possibly TRBD1 on 5 matching bases. With 8 bases removed from V and 3 bases from J, the gap between germline ends came to 22 bases. There are 16 residues in the CDR3. In germline, CDR1 is LNHDA, CDR2 SQIVND (reference sequence). This chain's CDR3 is CASWTTPGTAYYGYTF. The CDR3 DNA follows: TGTGCCAGTTGGACGACCCCTGGGACGGCATACTATGGCTACACCTTC.

Many counts were recorded for this clonotype. This chain uses TRBV29-1 with TRBJ2-5; D possibly corresponds to TRBD1 (5 bases). The V end was cut by 8 bases, the J end by 2 bases, with 12 bases between. This CDR3 contains 12 residues. Per germline, CDR1 SQVTM and CDR2 ANQGSEA. The CDR3 spells CSCQGSQETQYF. CDR3 coding DNA: TGCAGCTGCCAGGGTTCACAAGAGACCCAGTACTTC.

Concerning this clonotype: Relative to the germline gene, one junction end is altered; a read error may explain this. This CDR3 reads CASSQFLADQETRYF. The CDR3 coding sequence is TGTGCCAGCAGCCAATTCTTGGCGGACCAAGAGACCCGGTACTTC. This sequence joins TRBV3-1 and TRBJ2-5; no firm D call. Germline V gene lookup returns CDR1 LGHDT and CDR2 YNNKEL (reference sequence). There are 15 residues in the CDR3.

The sample holds many counts of this clonotype. This chain uses TRBV6-1 with TRBJ2-1; D is unresolved. Trimming cost V 6 bases and J 4 bases, with 22 bases left between them. Germline values: CDR1 MNHNS, CDR2 SASEGT. CDR3 length equals 17 residues. The CDR3 DNA sequence: TGTGCCAGCAGACGACAACCGTCGAGTGGGGTTTACAATGAGCAGTTCTTC. Translating gives CASRRQPSSGVYNEQFF.

This clonotype was counted ten times or more. The rearrangement links TRBV6-1 to TRBJ1-2, with a possible D match to TRBD1 (5 bases). Trimming pared 2 bases from V and 3 bases from J, leaving 13 bases between. The germline V gene encodes CDR1 MNHNS and CDR2 SASEGT. CDR3 size: 15 residues. CDR3 in DNA: TGTGCCAGCAGTGAAAGGGGACTCATCCACTATGGCTACACCTTC. This encodes CASSERGLIHYGYTF.

This clonotype has at least ten counts. The rearrangement links TRBV2 to TRBJ2-2; 8 bases fit TRBD1. CDR1 and CDR2 (germline): SNHLY, FYNNEI. The CDR3 loop spans 15 amino acids. V lost 7 bases, J lost 2 bases, and 6 bases stayed unmatched. CDR3 coding DNA: TGTGCCAGCACCGAGGACAGGGCAAACACCGGGGAGCTGTTTTTT. Translated, it gives CASTEDRANTGELFF.